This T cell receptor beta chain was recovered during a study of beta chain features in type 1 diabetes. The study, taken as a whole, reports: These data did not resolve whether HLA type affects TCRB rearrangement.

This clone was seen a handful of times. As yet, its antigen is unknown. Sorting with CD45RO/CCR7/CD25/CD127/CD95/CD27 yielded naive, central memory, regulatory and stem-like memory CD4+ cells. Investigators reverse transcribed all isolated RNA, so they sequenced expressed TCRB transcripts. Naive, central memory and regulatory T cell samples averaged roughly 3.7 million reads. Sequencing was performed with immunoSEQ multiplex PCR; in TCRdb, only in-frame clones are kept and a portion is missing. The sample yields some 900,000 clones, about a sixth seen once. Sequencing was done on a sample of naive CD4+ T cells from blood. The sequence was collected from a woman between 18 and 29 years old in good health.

The CDR3, as DNA: TGTGCCAGCAGTTCCTACCGTATTCTCGACGGGGAGCAGTTCTTC. Translated: CASSSYRILDGEQFF. This chain connects TRBV6-5 to TRBJ2-1; D is uncertain. V was shortened by 4 bases and J by 10 bases, with 20 bases between the two germline ends. CDR1 and CDR2 from the germline V gene are MNHEY and SVGAGI. This CDR3 region has 15 residues.